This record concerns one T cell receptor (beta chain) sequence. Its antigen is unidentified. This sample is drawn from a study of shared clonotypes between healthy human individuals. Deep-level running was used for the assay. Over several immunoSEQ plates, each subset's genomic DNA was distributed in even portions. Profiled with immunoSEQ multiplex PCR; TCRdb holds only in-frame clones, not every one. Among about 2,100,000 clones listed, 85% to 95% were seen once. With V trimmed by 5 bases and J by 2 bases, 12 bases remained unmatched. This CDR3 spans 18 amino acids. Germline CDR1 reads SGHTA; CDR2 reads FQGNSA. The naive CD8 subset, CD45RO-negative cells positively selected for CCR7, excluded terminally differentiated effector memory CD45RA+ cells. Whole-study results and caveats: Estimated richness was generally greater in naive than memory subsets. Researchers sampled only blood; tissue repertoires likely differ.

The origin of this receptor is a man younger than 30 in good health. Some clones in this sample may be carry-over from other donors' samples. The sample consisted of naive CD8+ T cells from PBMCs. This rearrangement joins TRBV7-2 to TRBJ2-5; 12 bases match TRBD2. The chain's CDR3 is CASSTSAGLAGIQETQYF. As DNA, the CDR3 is TGTGCCAGCAGCACCAGTGCAGGACTAGCGGGGATTCAAGAGACCCAGTACTTC.